This TCR beta chain stems from a study of blood T cell repertoires in COVID-19. On the study more broadly: In each case, the material was cDNA or gDNA derived from T cells, B-cell-depleted T cells, or PBMCs.

The study recruited people aged about 18 to 90 years across under 25 US areas. Recovery among Cohort 3 donors was established by two negative PCRs, clearance, or symptom resolution. Authors' analysis steps: Reference gene primer amplification gave estimated nucleated cell counts. Repertoires were generated with immunoSEQ multiplex PCR, while TCRdb's copy carries only in-frame clones and drops some. That table furnishes V, J and clone size, whereas the DNA furnished D and trimming. Seen here are about 300,000 clones, just over 85% observed once, and the top ten hold 10%. The source of this sequence is a woman aged 18-30 years who had recovered from COVID-19. The sequenced sample consisted of PBMCs or T cells enriched from blood (not recorded which).

This CDR3 reads CASSEPGSWAKNIQYF. DNA for the CDR3: TGCGCCAGCAGTGAGCCAGGGTCCTGGGCCAAAAACATTCAGTACTTC. The chain has TRBV10-1 and TRBJ2-4; D may be TRBD1 (5 bases). Trimming took off 2 bases at V and 1 base at J, with 12 bases between the two ends. CDR1 is WNHNN and CDR2 is SYGVQD in the germline V gene (reference sequence). This CDR3 is 16 amino acids long.